The source of this T cell receptor beta chain is a study of CD8 T cells in Susac syndrome. In the study overall: When their blood was taken, patients with Susac syndrome were therapy-naive, taking corticosteroids, or taking intravenous immunoglobulin alone.

FACS enriched CD8+ TEMRA cells, while bulk CD8+ and CD4+ were negatively isolated. RNA amounts of roughly 0.5 to 1 ug underwent reverse transcription with random hexamers. A single record per CDR3 protein comes from TCRdb applying MiXCR to the immunoSEQ multiplex PCR reads. The sample carries roughly 190,000 distinct CDR3 sequences, over 75% recorded once. Trimming took off 1 base at V and 0 bases at J, with 10 bases between the two ends. The germline gives CDR1 DFQATT, CDR2 SNEGSKA (reference sequence). This CDR3 contains 15 residues. V usage is TRBV20-1 and J usage is TRBJ2-4; D is possibly TRBD1 (6 bases). The sequencing input was CD4+ T cells from PBMCs. The receptor was derived from a human donor with Susac syndrome. CDR3 DNA sequence: TGCAGTGCTAGAGGGCAGGGGATAGCCAAAAACATTCAGTACTTC. Encoded protein: CSARGQGIAKNIQYF.